This T cell receptor beta chain comes out of a study of Ad26.COV2.S vaccination and SARS-CoV-2 variants. Study-level background: A participant enrolled in the COV1001 Ad26.COV2.S trial arm provided the sample. Whole-study findings and limits: Substantial breadth was reportedly displayed by spike-specific CD8+ and CD4+ T cell responses after vaccination. TCR breadth and depth estimates may have understated total T cell responses.

The treatment: over 15 received Ad26.COV2.S at low or high dose, single or two shots; 5 received placebo; per-sample allocation not given. Samples analyzed were those drawn on day 63 after the first vaccine or placebo injection. Donation came from an adult in Boston who was aged 18-55 years. Measured with immunoSEQ multiplex PCR; TCRdb has only the in-frame clones, and not every one. The table has about 440,000 clones, 87% seen once. On this clone itself: Antigen specificity is unknown.

The V and J ends lost 5 bases and 4 bases respectively, with 14 bases between them. Per the germline V gene, CDR1 is SGHAT and CDR2 is FQDESV (reference sequence). This CDR3 has 14 amino acids. The chain combines TRBV11-1 with TRBJ1-1; D unresolved. This clonotype originated in a person aged 18-65 years who received the Ad26.COV2.S COVID-19 vaccine or a placebo. Sequencing used peripheral blood, obtained in a trial of Ad26.COV2.S vaccine versus placebo. CDR3 bases: TGTGCCAGCAGCCTCCTAGGGTTCGGCACTGAAGCTTTCTTT. It translates to CASSLLGFGTEAFF.